This TCR beta chain was profiled in a study of prognosis after radiotherapy for stage I lung cancer. This CDR3 spans 12 amino acids. CDR1 is LNHDA and CDR2 is SQIVND in the germline V gene (reference sequence). V was pared by 5 bases and J by 0 bases, with 4 bases between. Node-negative status on CT and PET/CT applied to all patients, none having prior chemotherapy, radiotherapy or other malignancies. Researchers took around 6 milliliters of peripheral blood at each of two time points. This clonotype has a count of ten or more. Two-round multiplex PCR amplified TCR beta CDR3 from genomic DNA. During first-round PCR, primers specific to each TRBV and TRBJ gene were used. TCRdb itself ran the multiplex PCR reads through MiXCR, one entry per CDR3 protein. The data hold tens of thousands of distinct CDR3 sequences, with around two fifths observed a single time.

Sequences were derived from PBMCs, sampled before or after stereotactic body radiation therapy (not recorded which). The TCR originated in a donor over 45 with non-small cell lung cancer. The chain combines TRBV19 with TRBJ2-5; D is ambiguous. The chain's CDR3 is CASSRYQETQYF. As DNA, the CDR3 is TGTGCCAGTAGTCGGTACCAAGAGACCCAGTACTTC.